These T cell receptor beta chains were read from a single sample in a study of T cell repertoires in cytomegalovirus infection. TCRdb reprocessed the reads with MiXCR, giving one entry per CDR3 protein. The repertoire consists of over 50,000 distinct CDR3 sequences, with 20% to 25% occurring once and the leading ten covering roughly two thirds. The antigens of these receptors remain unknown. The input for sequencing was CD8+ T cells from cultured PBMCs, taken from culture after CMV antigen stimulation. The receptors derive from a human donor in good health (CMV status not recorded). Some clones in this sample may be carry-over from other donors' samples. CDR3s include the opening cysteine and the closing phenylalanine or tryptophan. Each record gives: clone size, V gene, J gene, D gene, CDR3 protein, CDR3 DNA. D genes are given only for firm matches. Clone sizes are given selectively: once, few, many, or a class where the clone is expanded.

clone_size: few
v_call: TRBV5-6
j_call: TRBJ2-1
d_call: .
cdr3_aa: CASSLLLAPSSYNEQFF
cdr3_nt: TGTGCCAGCAGCTTACTCCTCGCACCGAGCTCCTACAATGAGCAGTTCTTC

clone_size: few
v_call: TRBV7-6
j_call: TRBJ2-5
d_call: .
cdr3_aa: CASSLVSAETQYF
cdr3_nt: TGTGCCAGCAGCTTAGTATCGGCAGAGACCCAGTACTTC

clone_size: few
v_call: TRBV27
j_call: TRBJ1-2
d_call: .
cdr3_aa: CASRYGANYGYTF
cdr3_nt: TGTGCCAGCAGGTACGGGGCAAACTATGGCTACACCTTC

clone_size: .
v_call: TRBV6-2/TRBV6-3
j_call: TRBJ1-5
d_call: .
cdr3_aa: CASDPGNQPQHF
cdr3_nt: TGTGCCAGCGATCCAGGCAATCAGCCCCAGCATTTT

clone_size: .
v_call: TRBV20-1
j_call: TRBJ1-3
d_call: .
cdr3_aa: CSARDGTGRSGNTIYF
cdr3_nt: TGCAGTGCTAGAGATGGAACAGGGAGGTCTGGAAACACCATATATTTT

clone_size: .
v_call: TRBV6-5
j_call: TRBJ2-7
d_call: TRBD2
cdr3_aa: CDSSYFLAGGHHEQYF
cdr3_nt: TGTGACAGCAGTTACTTTTTAGCGGGGGGGCACCACGAGCAGTACTTC

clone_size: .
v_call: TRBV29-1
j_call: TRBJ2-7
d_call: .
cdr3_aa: CSARGGGRFDEQYF
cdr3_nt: TGCAGCGCCCGCGGAGGGGGGAGGTTCGACGAGCAGTACTTC

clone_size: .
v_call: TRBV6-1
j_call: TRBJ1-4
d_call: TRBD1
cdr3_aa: CASSLTGQGSEKLFF
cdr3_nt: TGTGCCAGCAGTCTTACGGGACAGGGTTCTGAAAAACTGTTTTTT

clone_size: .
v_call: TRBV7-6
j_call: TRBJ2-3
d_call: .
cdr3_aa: CASSLVVGARTDTQYF
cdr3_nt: TGTGCCAGCAGCTTAGTGGTAGGGGCGCGCACAGATACGCAGTATTTT

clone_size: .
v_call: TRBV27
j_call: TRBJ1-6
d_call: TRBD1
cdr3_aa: CASSIAQGRNSPLHF
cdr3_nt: TGTGCCAGCAGTATCGCACAGGGGCGTAATTCACCCCTCCACTTT

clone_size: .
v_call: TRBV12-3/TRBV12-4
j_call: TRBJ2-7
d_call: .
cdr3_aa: CASSPDGVGGYEQYF
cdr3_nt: TGTGCCAGCAGTCCCGATGGGGTAGGAGGCTACGAGCAGTACTTC

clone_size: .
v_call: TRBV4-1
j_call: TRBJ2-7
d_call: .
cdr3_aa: CASSQVLSADPSIKYF
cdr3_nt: TGCGCCAGCAGCCAAGTACTTTCGGCTGACCCTAGTATTAAGTACTTC

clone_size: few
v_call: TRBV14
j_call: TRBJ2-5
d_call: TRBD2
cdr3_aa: CASSQGVAGLRETQYF
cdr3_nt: TGTGCCAGCAGCCAAGGGGTAGCGGGTCTTCGGGAGACCCAGTACTTC

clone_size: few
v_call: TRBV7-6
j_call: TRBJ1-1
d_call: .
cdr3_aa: CASSLEGVGYTEAFF
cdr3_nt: TGTGCCAGCAGCTTAGAAGGGGTCGGGTACACTGAAGCTTTCTTT

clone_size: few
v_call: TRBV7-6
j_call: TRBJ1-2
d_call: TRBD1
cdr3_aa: CASSSTGDPGYTF
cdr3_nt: TGTGCCAGCAGCTCCACAGGGGACCCTGGCTACACCTTC

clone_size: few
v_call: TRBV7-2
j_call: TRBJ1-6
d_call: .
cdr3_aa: CASSPSGGSPLHF
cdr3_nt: TGTGCCAGCAGTCCATCCGGGGGTTCACCCCTCCACTTT

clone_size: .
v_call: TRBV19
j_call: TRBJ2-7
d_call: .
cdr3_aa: CASSMGQSYEQYF
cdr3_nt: TGTGCCAGTAGTATGGGGCAGTCCTACGAGCAGTACTTC

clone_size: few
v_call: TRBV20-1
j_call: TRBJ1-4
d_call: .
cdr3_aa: CSASIIGTLNEKLFF
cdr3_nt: TGCAGTGCTAGTATAATCGGGACGCTTAATGAAAAACTGTTTTTT

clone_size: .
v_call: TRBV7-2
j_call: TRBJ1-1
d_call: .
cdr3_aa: CASSLGAGDTEAFF
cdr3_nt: TGTGCCAGCAGCTTAGGGGCAGGGGACACTGAAGCTTTCTTT

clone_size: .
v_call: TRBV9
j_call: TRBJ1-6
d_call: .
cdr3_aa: CASSPRNTGNSPLHF
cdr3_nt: TGTGCCAGCAGCCCGCGGAACACGGGAAATTCACCCCTCCACTTT

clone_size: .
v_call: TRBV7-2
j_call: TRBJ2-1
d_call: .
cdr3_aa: CASSPKHRNEQFF
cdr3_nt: TGTGCCAGCAGCCCCAAGCATCGCAATGAGCAGTTCTTC

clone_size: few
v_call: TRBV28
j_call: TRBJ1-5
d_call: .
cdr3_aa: CASSPPGGRSNQPQHF
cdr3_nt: TGTGCCAGCAGTCCCCCCGGGGGTAGGAGCAATCAGCCCCAGCATTTT

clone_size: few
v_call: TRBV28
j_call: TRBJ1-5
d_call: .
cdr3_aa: CASSFPGLGNQPQHF
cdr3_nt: TGTGCCAGCAGTTTCCCAGGGCTGGGCAATCAGCCCCAGCATTTT

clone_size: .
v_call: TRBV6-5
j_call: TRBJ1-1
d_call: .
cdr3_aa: CASSYSIPTTEAFF
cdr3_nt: TGTGCCAGCAGTTACTCGATTCCTACAACTGAAGCTTTCTTT

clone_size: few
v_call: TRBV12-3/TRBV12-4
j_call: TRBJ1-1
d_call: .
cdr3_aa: CASSSHEAFF
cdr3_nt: TGTGCCAGCAGTTCCCATGAAGCTTTCTTT

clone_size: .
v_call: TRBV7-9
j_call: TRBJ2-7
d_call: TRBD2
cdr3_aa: CASSLTSGVYEQYF
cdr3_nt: TGTGCCAGCAGCTTAACTAGCGGGGTGTACGAGCAGTACTTC

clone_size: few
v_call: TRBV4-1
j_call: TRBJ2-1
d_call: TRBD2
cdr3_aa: CASSQDLSRGGANEQFF
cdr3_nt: TGCGCCAGCAGCCAAGATCTTTCACGCGGGGGGGCCAATGAGCAGTTCTTC

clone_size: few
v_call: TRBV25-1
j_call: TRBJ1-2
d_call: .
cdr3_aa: CASSEPRDGNGYTF
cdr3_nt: TGTGCCAGCAGTGAACCCAGGGACGGTAATGGCTACACCTTC

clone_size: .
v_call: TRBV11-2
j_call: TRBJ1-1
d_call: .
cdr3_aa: CASSSEPVRPFEAFF
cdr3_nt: TGTGCCAGCAGCTCCGAGCCAGTTCGGCCCTTTGAAGCTTTCTTT

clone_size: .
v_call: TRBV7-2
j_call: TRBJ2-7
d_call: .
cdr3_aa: CASSLEAGRRAGSRTYEQYF
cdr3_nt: TGTGCCAGCAGCTTAGAGGCTGGCAGGAGAGCCGGGTCTAGGACCTACGAGCAGTACTTC

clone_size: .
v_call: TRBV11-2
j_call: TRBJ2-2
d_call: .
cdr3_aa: CASSSDWNTGELFF
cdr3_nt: TGTGCCAGCAGCTCAGACTGGAACACCGGGGAGCTGTTTTTT

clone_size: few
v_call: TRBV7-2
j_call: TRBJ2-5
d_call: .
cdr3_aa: CASSLVADTQETQYF
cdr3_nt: TGTGCCAGCAGCTTAGTAGCGGATACTCAAGAGACCCAGTACTTC

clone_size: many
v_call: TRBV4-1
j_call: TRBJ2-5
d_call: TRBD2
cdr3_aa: CASSLPGGEAQYF
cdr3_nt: TGCGCCAGCAGCCTCCCGGGGGGAGAGGCCCAGTACTTC

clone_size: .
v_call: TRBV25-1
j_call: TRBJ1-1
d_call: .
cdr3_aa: CASSDPAGEVTEAFF
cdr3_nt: TGTGCCAGCAGTGACCCGGCAGGGGAAGTCACTGAAGCTTTCTTT

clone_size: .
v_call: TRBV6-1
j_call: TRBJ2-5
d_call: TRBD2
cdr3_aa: CASSARTSGGYVKETQYF
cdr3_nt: TGTGCCAGCAGTGCTAGGACTAGCGGGGGCTACGTTAAGGAGACCCAGTACTTC

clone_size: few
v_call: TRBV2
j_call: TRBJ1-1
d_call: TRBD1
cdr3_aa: CASSSGQLNTEAFF
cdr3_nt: TGTGCCAGCAGTTCGGGACAGCTGAACACTGAAGCTTTCTTT

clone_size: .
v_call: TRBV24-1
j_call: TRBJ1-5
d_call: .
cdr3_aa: CATSGLSNQPQHF
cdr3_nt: TGTGCCACCAGTGGGCTTAGCAATCAGCCCCAGCATTTT

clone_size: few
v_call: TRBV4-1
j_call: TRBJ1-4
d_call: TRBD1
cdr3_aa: CASSQEGTGGKKLFF
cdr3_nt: TGCGCCAGCAGCCAAGAAGGGACAGGGGGCAAAAAACTGTTTTTT

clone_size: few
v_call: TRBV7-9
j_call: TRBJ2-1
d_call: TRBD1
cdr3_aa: CASSNLDRGSQPYNEQFF
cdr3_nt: TGTGCCAGCAGCAATTTGGACAGGGGATCCCAACCATACAATGAGCAGTTCTTC

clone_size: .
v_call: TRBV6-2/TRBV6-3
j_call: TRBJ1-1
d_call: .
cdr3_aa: CASSYDVPLTNTEAFF
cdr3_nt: TGTGCCAGCAGTTACGACGTACCCCTCACCAACACTGAAGCTTTCTTT

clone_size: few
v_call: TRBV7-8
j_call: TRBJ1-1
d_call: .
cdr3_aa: CASSLYPGHNTEAFF
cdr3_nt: TGTGCCAGCAGCTTATATCCTGGGCACAACACTGAAGCTTTCTTT

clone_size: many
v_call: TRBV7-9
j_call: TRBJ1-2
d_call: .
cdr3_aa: CASIPPPASNYGYTF
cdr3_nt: TGTGCCAGCATCCCTCCCCCCGCATCTAACTATGGCTACACCTTC

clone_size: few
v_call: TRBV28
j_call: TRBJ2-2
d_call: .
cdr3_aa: CASSIRGWSGELFF
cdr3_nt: TGTGCCAGCAGTATTAGGGGATGGAGCGGGGAGCTGTTTTTT

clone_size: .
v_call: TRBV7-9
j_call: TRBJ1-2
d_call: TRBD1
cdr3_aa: CASSAAEGQGAGANYGYTF
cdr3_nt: TGTGCCAGCAGCGCTGCGGAGGGGCAGGGGGCCGGGGCTAACTATGGCTACACCTTC

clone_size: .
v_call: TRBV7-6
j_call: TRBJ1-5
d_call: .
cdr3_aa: CASSFGLEQPQHF
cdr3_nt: TGTGCCAGCAGCTTCGGGTTGGAGCAGCCCCAGCATTTT